This passage covers 10 T cell receptor beta chains from one sample sequenced in a study of metastatic and nonmetastatic thyroid tumors. TCRdb called clones again from the PCR reads with MiXCR. The table has some 86,000 clones, around 13% seen once. Each patient went into thyroid surgery without having received any treatment. Input material: tumor tissue. All receptors derive from a female donor with papillary thyroid cancer or a benign thyroid nodule (not recorded which). Some clones in this sample may be carry-over from other donors' samples.

This clone has ten or more counts. The J gene is TRBJ2-1, the V gene TRBV7-3; 11 bases are shared with TRBD1. CDR1 and CDR2 from the germline V gene are SGHTA and FQGTGA. The CDR3 is made up of 13 amino acids. V gave up 4 bases and J gave up 10 bases; unmatched junction bases: 3. CDR3 protein: CASSSGQGGEQFF. DNA for the CDR3: TGTGCCAGCAGCTCGGGACAGGGGGGGGAGCAGTTCTTC. Based on the CDR3 plus reference TRBV7-3 and TRBJ2-1, the full variable domain is GAGVSQTPSNKVTEKGKYVELRCDPISGHTALYWYRQSLGQGPEFLIYFQGTGAADDSGLPNDRFFAVRPEGSVSTLKIQRTERGDSAVYLCASSSGQGGEQFFGPGTRLTVL.

This clone has a count of ten or more. The rearrangement joins TRBV20-1 to TRBJ2-1, with TRBD2 identical over 9 bases. The CDR3 runs to 14 residues. Germline V gives CDR1 DFQATT, CDR2 SNEGSKA (reference sequence). The junction had 8 bases not matched to a gene; V was cut back by 3 bases and J by 8 bases. This CDR3 is CSARSGTSTDEQFF. The CDR3, as DNA: TGCAGTGCTAGGAGTGGGACTAGCACAGATGAGCAGTTCTTC.

The CDR3 spells CSAPGQVKVEQYF. In DNA, the CDR3 is TGCAGTGCTCCGGGCCAGGTGAAAGTCGAGCAGTACTTC. The rearrangement uses TRBV20-1 and TRBJ2-7; D gene uncertain. The CDR3 covers 13 residues. The V and J ends lost 5 bases and 6 bases respectively, with 17 bases between them. The germline V gene has CDR1 DFQATT and CDR2 SNEGSKA (reference sequence).

This clone showed up just a few times. The germline gene is not matched at one end of the junction; a read error may be the cause. This chain uses TRBV27 with TRBJ2-7, with 7 bases matching TRBD2. This CDR3 comprises 17 residues. Germline V lookup: CDR1 MNHEY, CDR2 SMNVEV (reference sequence). The CDR3 DNA reads as TGTGCCAGCAGTTTAACGCGTTTAGGCGGGGGTGACTACGAGCAGTGCTTC. This sequence encodes CASSLTRLGGGDYEQCF.

This clone came up many times. The rearrangement joins TRBV9 to TRBJ2-1; D is uncertain. Deletions cut 6 bases from V and 0 bases from J, with 13 bases between. In germline, CDR1 is SGDLS, CDR2 YYNGEE. This CDR3 contains 15 residues. CDR3 sequence reads: CASNPTGNSYNEQFF. The CDR3 coding sequence is TGTGCCAGCAACCCGACTGGGAACTCCTACAATGAGCAGTTCTTC.

This clone occurred many times. This rearrangement joins TRBV30 to TRBJ1-6; possibly TRBD1 for D (6 bases). The CDR3 length is 14 residues. Trimming left V 1 base short and J 5 bases short, with 9 bases between. Germline V gene data show CDR1 as GTSNPN and CDR2 as SVGIG (reference sequence). The CDR3 DNA sequence: TGTGCCTGGAGTGCTGGACAGCATAATTCACCCCTCCACTTT. This translates into CAWSAGQHNSPLHF.

This clone was recorded many times. The rearrangement joins TRBV12-3 or TRBV12-4 to TRBJ1-2; the match to TRBD1 covers 8 bases. The ends lost 5 bases at V and 5 bases at J; junction bases unmatched: 4. The CDR3 spans 13 residues. CDR3 in DNA: TGTGCCAGCAGTCGGACAGGGAGTTATGGCTACACCTTC. Amino acids: CASSRTGSYGYTF.

This clone was found many times. CDR3 residues: CASSPQVGDSPLHF. In DNA form, the CDR3 reads TGTGCCAGCTCACCCCAAGTAGGTGATTCACCCCTCCACTTT. V is TRBV18 and J is TRBJ1-6, with D hard to call. The CDR3 loop spans 14 amino acids. Trimming removed 3 bases at V and 8 bases at J, with 11 bases between. From germline, CDR1 is KGHSH and CDR2 LQKENI.

In this sample, this clone turned up many times. The chain carries TRBV6-1 and TRBJ2-3; 9 bases align to TRBD1. This CDR3 contains 16 residues. Per the germline V gene, CDR1 is MNHNS and CDR2 is SASEGT. Unmatched junction bases numbered 7, after V lost 5 bases and J lost 1 base. The CDR3 DNA sequence: TGTGCCAGCAGTCCCATGCGACAGGGGGGCACAGATACGCAGTATTTT. It codes for CASSPMRQGGTDTQYF.

This clone came up many times. The chain carries TRBV2 and TRBJ1-6; TRBD1 aligns across 8 bases. The germline CDR1 and CDR2 sequences are SNHLY and FYNNEI. The CDR3 is 15 residues long. Germline trimming cut 6 bases from V and 7 bases from J; bases unmatched to any gene: 8. CDR3 loop: CASSPRTGWNSPLHF. In nucleotides, the CDR3 is TGTGCCAGCAGCCCCCGGACAGGGTGGAATTCACCCCTCCACTTT.